Listed below are T cell receptor beta chains from one sample, sequenced in a study of blood T cell repertoires in COVID-19. Here immunoSEQ multiplex PCR was the method, and the copy in TCRdb shows in-frame clones only, minus some. This table has about 250,000 clones, around 81% appearing once. The source material was peripheral blood. The origin of the receptors is a man aged 50 or older with active or convalescent COVID-19. Each CDR3 is given with its conserved first and last residue. The D gene is left open where the match is weak. The size of a clone is reported for some rows only, either as once, few or many, or as a class for expanded clones.

d_gene: -
len: 13
j_gene: TRBJ2-7
abundance: once
v_gene: TRBV28
CDR3nt: TGTGCCAGCAGTTTACAATGGACACCCGAGCAGTACTTC
CDR3aa: CASSLQWTPEQYF

d_gene: -
len: 14
j_gene: TRBJ1-1
abundance: -
v_gene: TRBV29-1
CDR3nt: TGCAGCGTCGACAAGGTAGGCATGAACACTGAAGCTTTCTTT
CDR3aa: CSVDKVGMNTEAFF

d_gene: TRBD2
len: 20
j_gene: TRBJ2-3
abundance: -
v_gene: TRBV7-2
CDR3nt: TGTGCCAGCAGCTTAGCGCTTGGGCGGGGGGGCGTCCGTGGCACAGATACGCAGTATTTT
CDR3aa: CASSLALGRGGVRGTDTQYF

d_gene: TRBD2
len: 14
j_gene: TRBJ2-7
abundance: once
v_gene: TRBV19
CDR3nt: TGTGCCAGTAGCCCCGGGACTAGCGGGGGCCCTCCTAGCTTC
CDR3aa: CASSPGTSGGPPSF

d_gene: TRBD1
len: 14
j_gene: TRBJ2-3
abundance: -
v_gene: TRBV28
CDR3nt: TGTGCCAGCATCCTCGGACAGGGCACAGATACGCAGTATTTT
CDR3aa: CASILGQGTDTQYF

d_gene: TRBD1
len: 16
j_gene: TRBJ1-2
abundance: -
v_gene: TRBV7-3
CDR3nt: TGTGCCAGCAGCTTAACCCCCGGGACAGGGGCCTATGGCTACACCTTC
CDR3aa: CASSLTPGTGAYGYTF

d_gene: -
len: 13
j_gene: TRBJ1-2
abundance: -
v_gene: TRBV6-2/TRBV6-3
CDR3nt: TGTGCCAGCAGTGGTGACACGAACTATGGCTACACCTTC
CDR3aa: CASSGDTNYGYTF

d_gene: -
len: 11
j_gene: TRBJ1-2
abundance: few
v_gene: TRBV5-1
CDR3nt: TGCGCCAGCAGCCCGGGGTCCGGCTACACCTTC
CDR3aa: CASSPGSGYTF

d_gene: -
len: 15
j_gene: TRBJ2-4
abundance: -
v_gene: TRBV29-1
CDR3nt: TGCAGCGTAACCTCCGGGGTACGAAGCGAAAACATTCAGTACTTC
CDR3aa: CSVTSGVRSENIQYF

d_gene: TRBD1
len: 15
j_gene: TRBJ2-3
abundance: -
v_gene: TRBV6-4
CDR3nt: TGTGCCAGCAGTGAGGGGACAGGGGGCACAGATACGCAGTATTTT
CDR3aa: CASSEGTGGTDTQYF

d_gene: -
len: 14
j_gene: TRBJ1-5
abundance: once
v_gene: TRBV7-2
CDR3nt: TGTGCCAGCAGCCCGTCAGGGTATAATCAGCCCCAGCATTTT
CDR3aa: CASSPSGYNQPQHF

d_gene: -
len: 16
j_gene: TRBJ1-6
abundance: few
v_gene: TRBV11-2
CDR3nt: TGTGCCAGCAGCTTAGGTCCGACAGCTGATAATTCACCCCTCCACTTT
CDR3aa: CASSLGPTADNSPLHF

d_gene: TRBD1
len: 15
j_gene: TRBJ1-6
abundance: -
v_gene: TRBV9
CDR3nt: TGTGCCAGCAGCCCCAGAGGGACAGATAATTCACCCCTCCACTTT
CDR3aa: CASSPRGTDNSPLHF

d_gene: TRBD1
len: 15
j_gene: TRBJ1-1
abundance: -
v_gene: TRBV6-6
CDR3nt: TGTGCCAGCAGTTACGCGGGACAGGGGACCACTGAAGCTTTCTTT
CDR3aa: CASSYAGQGTTEAFF

d_gene: -
len: 14
j_gene: TRBJ1-2
abundance: few
v_gene: TRBV6-5
CDR3nt: TGTGCCAGCATCCGGGGGGGTTCGCCTTATGGCTACACCTTC
CDR3aa: CASIRGGSPYGYTF

d_gene: -
len: 14
j_gene: TRBJ2-7
abundance: -
v_gene: TRBV5-1
CDR3nt: TGCGCCAGCAGCTTGGACAGGGCCCCTCGGGAGCAGTACTTC
CDR3aa: CASSLDRAPREQYF

d_gene: -
len: 14
j_gene: TRBJ1-2
abundance: -
v_gene: TRBV18
CDR3nt: TGTGCCAGCTCACTCCAGCGGGGGTCGTATGGCTACACCTTC
CDR3aa: CASSLQRGSYGYTF

d_gene: TRBD2
len: 16
j_gene: TRBJ2-1
abundance: many
v_gene: TRBV27
CDR3nt: TGTGCCAGCAGTCCAGCCACTAGCGGGCCTTACAATGAGCAGTTCTTC
CDR3aa: CASSPATSGPYNEQFF

d_gene: -
len: 15
j_gene: TRBJ2-1
abundance: -
v_gene: TRBV27
CDR3nt: TGTGCCAGCAGTTTAGTGCCGCCTACCTACAATGAGCAGTTCTTC
CDR3aa: CASSLVPPTYNEQFF

d_gene: -
len: 16
j_gene: TRBJ1-3
abundance: -
v_gene: TRBV6-5
CDR3nt: TGTGCCAGCAGTTACTCCCGTACTCTCTCTGGAAACACCATATATTTT
CDR3aa: CASSYSRTLSGNTIYF

d_gene: -
len: 16
j_gene: TRBJ1-2
abundance: -
v_gene: TRBV19
CDR3nt: TGTGCCAGTAGTCTCGGAGTCGGCAGCCGGGTGAGTGGCTACACCTTC
CDR3aa: CASSLGVGSRVSGYTF

d_gene: -
len: 16
j_gene: TRBJ1-5
abundance: -
v_gene: TRBV6-1
CDR3nt: TGTGCCAGCAGTGAAAATGCTGGGCAGCGCAATCAGCCCCAGCATTTT
CDR3aa: CASSENAGQRNQPQHF

d_gene: TRBD1
len: 15
j_gene: TRBJ1-2
abundance: -
v_gene: TRBV5-1
CDR3nt: TGCGCCAGCAGCCTAAACGCAGGGGGCCTCTATGGCTACACCTTC
CDR3aa: CASSLNAGGLYGYTF

d_gene: -
len: 14
j_gene: TRBJ2-6
abundance: -
v_gene: TRBV5-5
CDR3nt: TGTGCCAGTCTTTCGGAGTCTGGGGCCAACGTCCTGACTTTC
CDR3aa: CASLSESGANVLTF

d_gene: TRBD1
len: 15
j_gene: TRBJ2-1
abundance: -
v_gene: TRBV19
CDR3nt: TGTGCCAGTAGGAGAAGCGGACAGGGGTTCTATGAGCAGTTCTTC
CDR3aa: CASRRSGQGFYEQFF

d_gene: TRBD1
len: 15
j_gene: TRBJ1-1
abundance: -
v_gene: TRBV5-1
CDR3nt: TGCGCCAGCAGCTTGGGAGCCGGGACAGGGGTGAAAGCTTTCTTT
CDR3aa: CASSLGAGTGVKAFF

d_gene: -
len: 13
j_gene: TRBJ2-7
abundance: -
v_gene: TRBV12-3/TRBV12-4
CDR3nt: TGTGCCAGCAAGTTAGGGGGGGTCCACGAGCAGTACTTC
CDR3aa: CASKLGGVHEQYF

d_gene: -
len: 14
j_gene: TRBJ1-2
abundance: -
v_gene: TRBV5-1
CDR3nt: TGCGCCAGCAGCTGGAGGGCCTCTGAGGATGGCTACACCTTC
CDR3aa: CASSWRASEDGYTF

d_gene: TRBD1
len: 13
j_gene: TRBJ2-7
abundance: few
v_gene: TRBV5-6
CDR3nt: TGTGCCAGCAGCTCGGACAGGGGTTACGAGCAGTACTTC
CDR3aa: CASSSDRGYEQYF

d_gene: TRBD1
len: 15
j_gene: TRBJ1-6
abundance: few
v_gene: TRBV27
CDR3nt: TGTGCCAGCCGGACCGTACAGGGGAATAATTCACCCCTCCACTTT
CDR3aa: CASRTVQGNNSPLHF

d_gene: TRBD1
len: 14
j_gene: TRBJ1-6
abundance: -
v_gene: TRBV7-9
CDR3nt: TGTGCCAGCAGCTACGACAGGGGCAGTTCACCCCTCCACTTT
CDR3aa: CASSYDRGSSPLHF

d_gene: TRBD1
len: 13
j_gene: TRBJ1-4
abundance: -
v_gene: TRBV10-3
CDR3nt: TGTGCCATCAGGGGACAGTTGAATGAAAAACTGTTTTTT
CDR3aa: CAIRGQLNEKLFF

d_gene: -
len: 15
j_gene: TRBJ1-1
abundance: -
v_gene: TRBV7-8
CDR3nt: TGTGCCAGCAGCTTCCCGGGTTTGGCGAACACTGAAGCTTTCTTT
CDR3aa: CASSFPGLANTEAFF

d_gene: TRBD1
len: 15
j_gene: TRBJ1-1
abundance: -
v_gene: TRBV5-1
CDR3nt: TGCGCCAGCAGCTTATCGACAGGGGGGCGCACTGAAGCTTTCTTT
CDR3aa: CASSLSTGGRTEAFF

d_gene: -
len: 13
j_gene: TRBJ2-7
abundance: -
v_gene: TRBV10-2
CDR3nt: TGCGCCAGCAGTGACAGGGTTCCCTACGAGCAGTACTTC
CDR3aa: CASSDRVPYEQYF

d_gene: TRBD2
len: 17
j_gene: TRBJ2-3
abundance: -
v_gene: TRBV2
CDR3nt: TGTGCCAGCAGACCCACGACTAGCGGGGGGGCAACAGATACGCAGTATTTT
CDR3aa: CASRPTTSGGATDTQYF

d_gene: -
len: 14
j_gene: TRBJ2-5
abundance: -
v_gene: TRBV15
CDR3nt: TGTGCCACCAGCAGAGAAAACAGGGAAGAGACCCAGTACTTC
CDR3aa: CATSRENREETQYF

d_gene: -
len: 15
j_gene: TRBJ2-1
abundance: -
v_gene: TRBV7-9
CDR3nt: TGTGCCAGCAGCTTAAGCGCCAGCTCCTACAATGAGCAGTTCTTC
CDR3aa: CASSLSASSYNEQFF

d_gene: -
len: 15
j_gene: TRBJ1-2
abundance: few
v_gene: TRBV7-2
CDR3nt: TGTGCCAGCAGCTTAGATGGGGGCCCCGTTATGGGCTACACCTTC
CDR3aa: CASSLDGGPVMGYTF

d_gene: -
len: 16
j_gene: TRBJ1-6
abundance: -
v_gene: TRBV5-1
CDR3nt: TGCGCCAGCAGCTGGGGGGTTAGGTCGGATGATTCACCCCTCCACTTT
CDR3aa: CASSWGVRSDDSPLHF

d_gene: TRBD1
len: 14
j_gene: TRBJ1-5
abundance: -
v_gene: TRBV25-1
CDR3nt: TGTGCCAGCAAGGGGACAGGGGGGAATCAGCCCCAGCATTTT
CDR3aa: CASKGTGGNQPQHF

d_gene: -
len: 13
j_gene: TRBJ2-5
abundance: -
v_gene: TRBV5-1
CDR3nt: TGCGCCAGCAGCCAGTCGGGCCAAGAGACCCAGTACTTC
CDR3aa: CASSQSGQETQYF